The clone carrying this TCR beta chain was counted at least ten times. Its specificity is unknown. This record comes from a study of T cells in Graves' hyperthyroidism and ophthalmopathy. TCR beta CDR3 sequences were amplified from RNA transcripts. The HTBI set primed first-round TCR CDR3 RT-PCR. TCRdb used MiXCR to reprocess the multiplex PCR reads, holding one entry per CDR3 protein. The table shows hundreds of thousands of distinct CDR3 sequences, with over 12% occurring only once. Points from the study as a whole: The majority of expanded thyroid clonotypes above 0.001 also appeared in blood.

This clonotype originated in a young man with Graves' ophthalmopathy. The sequenced material came from blood.

The CDR3 loop is CASSLRRIDTQYF. The CDR3 DNA follows: TGCGCCAGCAGCTTGCGGCGGATCGATACGCAGTATTTT. The chain couples TRBV5-1 to TRBJ2-3; D call uncertain. The CDR3 sequence is 13 residues long. V gave up 1 base and J gave up 6 bases, with 9 bases separating them. From germline, CDR1 is SGHRS and CDR2 YFSETQ.